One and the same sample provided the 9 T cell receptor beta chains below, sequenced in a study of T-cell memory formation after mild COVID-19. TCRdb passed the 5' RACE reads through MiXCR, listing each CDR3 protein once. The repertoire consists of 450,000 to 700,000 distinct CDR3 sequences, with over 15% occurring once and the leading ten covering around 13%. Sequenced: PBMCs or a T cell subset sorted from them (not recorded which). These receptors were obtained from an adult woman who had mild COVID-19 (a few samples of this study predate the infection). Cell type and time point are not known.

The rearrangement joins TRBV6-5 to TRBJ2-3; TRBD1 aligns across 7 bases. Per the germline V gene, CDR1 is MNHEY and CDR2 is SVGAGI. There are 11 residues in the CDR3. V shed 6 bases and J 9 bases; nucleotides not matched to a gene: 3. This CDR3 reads CASSRQGTQYF. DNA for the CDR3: TGTGCCAGCAGCAGACAGGGCACGCAGTATTTT.

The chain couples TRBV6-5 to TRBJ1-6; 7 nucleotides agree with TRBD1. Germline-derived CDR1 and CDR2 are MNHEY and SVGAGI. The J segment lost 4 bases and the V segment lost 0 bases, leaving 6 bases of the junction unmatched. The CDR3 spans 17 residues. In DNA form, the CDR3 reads TGTGCCAGCAGTTACTCGCGACAGGGTTTTTATAATTCACCCCTCCACTTT. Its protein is CASSYSRQGFYNSPLHF.

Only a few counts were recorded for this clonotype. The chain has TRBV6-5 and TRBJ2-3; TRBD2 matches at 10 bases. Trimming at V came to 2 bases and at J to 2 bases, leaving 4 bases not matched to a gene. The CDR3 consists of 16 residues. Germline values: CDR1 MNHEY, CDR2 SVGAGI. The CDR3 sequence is CASSYTGLAVTDTQYF. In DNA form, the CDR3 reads TGTGCCAGCAGTTACACCGGACTAGCGGTCACAGATACGCAGTATTTT.

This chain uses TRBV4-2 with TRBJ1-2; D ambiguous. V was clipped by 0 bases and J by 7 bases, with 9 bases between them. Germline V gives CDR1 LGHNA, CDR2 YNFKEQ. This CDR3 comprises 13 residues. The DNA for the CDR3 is TGTGCCAGCAGCCAAGACAGGACCACTGGCTACACCTTC. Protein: CASSQDRTTGYTF.

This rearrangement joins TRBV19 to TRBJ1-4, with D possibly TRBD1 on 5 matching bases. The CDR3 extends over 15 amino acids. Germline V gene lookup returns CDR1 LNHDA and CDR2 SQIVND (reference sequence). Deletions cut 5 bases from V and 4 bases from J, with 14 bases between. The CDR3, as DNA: TGTGCCAGTAGTTTCCGGGGACGGATTAATGAAAAACTGTTTTTT. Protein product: CASSFRGRINEKLFF. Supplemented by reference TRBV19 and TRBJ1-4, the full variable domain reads DGGITQSPKYLFRKEGQNVTLSCEQNLNHDAMYWYRQDPGQGLRLIYYSQIVNDFQKGDIAEGYSVSREKKESFPLTVTSAQKNPTAFYLCASSFRGRINEKLFFGSGTQLSVL.

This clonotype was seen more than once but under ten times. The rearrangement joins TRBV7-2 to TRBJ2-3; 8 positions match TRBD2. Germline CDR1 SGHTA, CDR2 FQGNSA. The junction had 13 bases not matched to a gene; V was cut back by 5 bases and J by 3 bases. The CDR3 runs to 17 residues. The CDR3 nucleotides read TGTGCCAGCAGCCTAAGATTTCAAGCGGGAGTAACAGATACGCAGTATTTT. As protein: CASSLRFQAGVTDTQYF.

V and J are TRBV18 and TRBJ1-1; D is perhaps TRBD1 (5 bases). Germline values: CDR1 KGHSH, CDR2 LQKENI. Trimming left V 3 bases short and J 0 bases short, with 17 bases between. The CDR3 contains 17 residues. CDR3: CASSPSPGTGMNTEAFF. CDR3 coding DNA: TGTGCCAGCTCACCGAGTCCAGGGACGGGCATGAACACTGAAGCTTTCTTT.

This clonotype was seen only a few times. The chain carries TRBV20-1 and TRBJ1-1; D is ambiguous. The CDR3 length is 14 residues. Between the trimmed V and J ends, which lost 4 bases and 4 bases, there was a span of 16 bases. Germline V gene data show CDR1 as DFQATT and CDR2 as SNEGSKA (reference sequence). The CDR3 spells CSANSSPRATEAFF. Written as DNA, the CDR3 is TGCAGTGCTAACAGCTCTCCCCGGGCCACTGAAGCTTTCTTT.

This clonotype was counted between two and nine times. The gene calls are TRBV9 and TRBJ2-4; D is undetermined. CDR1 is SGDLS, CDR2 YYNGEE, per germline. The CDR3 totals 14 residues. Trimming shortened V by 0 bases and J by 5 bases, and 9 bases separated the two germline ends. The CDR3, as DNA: TGTGCCAGCAGCGTAGGTACAGTGGAAAACATTCAGTACTTC. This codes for CASSVGTVENIQYF.